What follows are 20 T cell receptor beta chains derived from one specimen sequenced in a study of blood T cell repertoires in COVID-19. Using immunoSEQ multiplex PCR, the repertoire was profiled, and TCRdb retains in-frame clones only, with some absent. Among some 110,000 clones listed, more than 85% were seen once. Sequencing input: peripheral blood. These receptors were taken from a human donor in a cohort sampled during active COVID-19.

The chain uses TRBV11-3 and TRBJ2-2; D possibly corresponds to TRBD2 (6 bases). The CDR3 runs 16 residues. Germline CDR1 SGHNT, CDR2 YENEEA. The V and J ends lost 5 bases and 5 bases respectively, with 18 bases between them. CDR3 sequence (DNA): TGTGCCAGCAGCCCCCGACGGGCCGGGGGAACCGGGGAGCTGTTTTTT. Translated: CASSPRRAGGTGELFF.

The rearrangement uses TRBV19 and TRBJ1-1, with D possibly TRBD1 on 5 matching bases. Trimming stripped 6 bases from V and 1 base from J, with 12 bases between. The CDR3 sequence is 14 residues long. CDR1 is LNHDA, CDR2 SQIVND, per germline (reference sequence). Here the CDR3 DNA reads TGTGCCAGTAGGGAGGGGTTTGGGAACACTGAAGCTTTCTTT. This sequence encodes CASREGFGNTEAFF.

V usage is TRBV4-3 and J usage is TRBJ1-1; 8 nucleotides agree with TRBD1. With 3 bases clipped from V and 3 bases from J, the junction kept 6 bases outside the gene matches. The CDR3 sequence is 15 residues long. Germline CDR1 reads LGHNA; CDR2 reads YSLEER. The CDR3 coding sequence is TGCGCCAGCAGCCATTTGACAGGGGTGGACACTGAAGCTTTCTTT. It codes for CASSHLTGVDTEAFF.

This clone was recorded once. This chain connects TRBV7-6 to TRBJ1-1; D unclear. This CDR3 spans 13 amino acids. The germline CDR1 and CDR2 sequences are SGHVS and FNYEAQ. Deletions cut 4 bases from V and 6 bases from J, with 12 bases between. CDR3 nucleotides: TGTGCCAGCAGCTGGGCGGGTGAGGCTGAAGCTTTCTTT. It is translated as CASSWAGEAEAFF.

CDR3 region: CASSQDEVASGDVETQYF. The DNA for the CDR3 is TGCGCCAGCAGCCAAGACGAGGTGGCTAGCGGAGACGTTGAGACCCAGTACTTC. The V and J genes are TRBV4-1 and TRBJ2-5; 7 nucleotides agree with TRBD2. Germline values: CDR1 MGHRA, CDR2 YSYEKL. The ends lost 0 bases at V and 5 bases at J; junction bases unmatched: 15. There are 18 residues in the CDR3.

A single count supports this clone. The rearrangement joins TRBV6-6 to TRBJ1-4; weak D call: TRBD1 (6 bases). The CDR3 contains 14 residues. Trimming took 7 bases from V and 0 from J, leaving 9 bases between them. Germline V gene lookup returns CDR1 MNHNY and CDR2 SVGAGI (reference sequence). CDR3 DNA sequence: TGTGCCAGCACAGGGGATCCAACTAATGAAAAACTGTTTTTT. Residues: CASTGDPTNEKLFF.

The rearrangement joins TRBV2 to TRBJ2-5; 7 positions agree with TRBD2. The length of the CDR3 is 13 residues. Germline loops: CDR1 SNHLY, CDR2 FYNNEI. Unmatched junction bases numbered 6, after V lost 6 bases and J lost 5 bases. The CDR3: CASRRTRGETQYF. The CDR3 DNA follows: TGTGCCAGCAGGAGGACTAGAGGGGAGACCCAGTACTTC.

This rearrangement joins TRBV7-8 to TRBJ2-5; 7 positions agree with TRBD2. The CDR3 covers 13 residues. Trimming at V came to 5 bases and at J to 1 base, leaving 1 base not matched to a gene. Germline lookup yields CDR1 SGHVS and CDR2 FQNEAQ. The CDR3: CASSTSAQETQYF. CDR3 sequence (DNA): TGTGCCAGCAGCACTAGCGCCCAAGAGACCCAGTACTTC.

The V gene is TRBV28, the J gene TRBJ1-5, with D perhaps TRBD1 (6 bases). The CDR3 has 14 amino acids. V dropped 10 bases and J dropped 0 bases, with 13 bases sitting between them. The germline CDR1 and CDR2 sequences are MDHEN and SYDVKM. The CDR3 DNA is TGTGCCACCCGGGCACAGGGTAGCAATCAGCCCCAGCATTTT. Translation gives CATRAQGSNQPQHF. The full variable domain, with the rest looked up from reference TRBV28 and TRBJ1-5, is DVKVTQSSRYLVKRTGEKVFLECVQDMDHENMFWYRQDPGLGLRLIYFSYDVKMKEKGDIPEGYSVSREKKERFSLILESASTNQTSMYLCATRAQGSNQPQHFGDGTRLSIL.

The CDR3 loop is CASSSTAGASPLHF. In DNA form, the CDR3 reads TGTGCCAGCAGTTCGACAGCGGGGGCTTCACCCCTCCACTTT. The genes are TRBV6-2 or TRBV6-3 and TRBJ1-6; perhaps TRBD1 as D (6 bases). CDR3 length equals 14 residues. Germline CDR1 and CDR2: MNHEY and SVGEGT. Trimming stripped 4 bases from V and 9 bases from J, with 13 bases between.

This clone was seen just once. CDR3 in DNA: TGTGCCAGCAGCTTAAGGGGGTTGAGGGAAAAACTGTTTTTT. Translation: CASSLRGLREKLFF. This rearrangement joins TRBV11-2 to TRBJ1-4, with D possibly being TRBD1 (6 bases). There are 14 residues in the CDR3. Germline V gene lookup returns CDR1 SGHAT and CDR2 FQNNGV. Trimming removed 2 bases at V and 8 bases at J, with 12 bases between.

V and J are TRBV24-1 and TRBJ2-1; TRBD2 agrees at 7 bases. This CDR3 has 16 amino acids. J was trimmed by 10 bases and V by 2 bases; bases with no gene match: 13. CDR1 KGHDR and CDR2 SFDVKD come from the germline V gene. CDR3 DNA sequence: TGTGCCACCAGTGATTCCACGAGGACTAGGGTCCCCGAGCAGTTCTTC. Its translation is CATSDSTRTRVPEQFF.

V is TRBV9 and J is TRBJ2-3, with 7 bases fitting TRBD1. Trimming took 4 bases from V and 3 from J; bases not matched to a gene: 5. The CDR3 totals 14 residues. Germline V gene data show CDR1 as SGDLS and CDR2 as YYNGEE. The CDR3 DNA reads as TGTGCCAGCAGCCCCCGGGACAGAACAGATACGCAGTATTTT. Its protein product is CASSPRDRTDTQYF.

The chain is built from TRBV7-6 and TRBJ2-7, with a tentative D call TRBD1 (5 bases). The CDR3 length is 15 residues. CDR1 is SGHVS and CDR2 is FNYEAQ in the germline V gene. Trimming cost V 5 bases and J 5 bases, with 19 bases left between them. The CDR3 nucleotides are TGTGCCAGCAGCCGGTATACCTTACAGGCCCACGAGCAGTACTTC. This encodes CASSRYTLQAHEQYF. Full variable domain (remainder filled in from reference TRBV7-6 and TRBJ2-7): GAGVSQSPRYKVTKRGQDVALRCDPISGHVSLYWYRQALGQGPEFLTYFNYEAQQDKSGLPNDRFSAERPEGSISTLTIQRTEQRDSAMYRCASSRYTLQAHEQYFGPGTRLTVT.

The chain employs TRBV30 and TRBJ2-2; D is possibly TRBD2 (5 bases). Germline lookup yields CDR1 GTSNPN and CDR2 SVGIG (reference sequence). Trimming took off 8 bases at V and 5 bases at J, with 15 bases between the two ends. This CDR3 contains 13 residues. The CDR3 DNA follows: TGTGCCCGAACTAGTGTTACGACCGGGGAGCTGTTTTTT. The encoded protein is CARTSVTTGELFF.

The CDR3 DNA follows: TGCGCCAGCAGCTTCCAGGGCGGCGGCTACACCTTC. Translated: CASSFQGGGYTF. The rearrangement joins TRBV5-1 to TRBJ1-2, with D possibly matching TRBD1 (5 bases). Trimming took 2 bases from V and 8 from J, leaving 10 bases between them. The CDR3 loop spans 12 amino acids. Germline CDR1 and CDR2: SGHRS and YFSETQ.

The chain carries TRBV27 and TRBJ1-5; no clear D gene. CDR3 length: 14 amino acids. Germline V gene lookup returns CDR1 MNHEY and CDR2 SMNVEV (reference sequence). V lost 3 bases and J 7 bases, leaving 13 bases between the germline ends. CDR3 in amino acids: CASSFGGSGQPQHF. Written as DNA, the CDR3 is TGTGCCAGCAGTTTTGGAGGGAGCGGGCAGCCCCAGCATTTT.

The chain recombines TRBV15 with TRBJ1-5; D remains unclear. The CDR3 contains 15 residues. Germline CDR1 and CDR2: LNHNV and YYDKDF (reference sequence). V shed 0 bases and J shed 4 bases, with 10 bases lying between them. CDR3 DNA sequence: TGTGCCACCAGCAGAGATGGGCGAATTAATCAGCCCCAGCATTTT. Protein product: CATSRDGRINQPQHF.

The chain links TRBV13 to TRBJ2-7, with TRBD2 matching 11 bases. The germline CDR1 and CDR2 sequences are PRHDT and FYEKMQ (reference sequence). V was pared by 4 bases and J by 0 bases, with 5 bases of the junction left unmatched. This CDR3 comprises 16 residues. The CDR3 DNA reads as TGTGCCAGCAGCTCAGAGACTAGCGGGGTCTCCTACGAGCAGTACTTC. This codes for CASSSETSGVSYEQYF.

The CDR3 sequence: CASSIPGLAGSGETQYF. CDR3 sequence (DNA): TGTGCCAGCAGTATTCCGGGACTAGCGGGATCAGGAGAGACCCAGTACTTC. The gene calls are TRBV6-4 and TRBJ2-5; 13 bases match TRBD2. Germline V lookup: CDR1 MRHNA, CDR2 SNTAGT. This CDR3 spans 17 amino acids. With 5 bases clipped from V and 4 bases from J, the junction kept 10 bases outside the gene matches.